What follows are 22 T cell receptor beta chains derived from one specimen sequenced in a study of T cell responses to AZD1222 COVID-19 vaccine. Libraries were prepared by immunoSEQ multiplex PCR; TCRdb keeps only in-frame clonotypes and omits some of them. The repertoire holds some 120,000 clones, with roughly 85% as singletons. The starting material was peripheral blood, obtained on day 0 of MenACWY control vaccination. The receptors were gathered from an adult in good health.

This clone was detected only a few times. The chain uses TRBV2 and TRBJ2-1; unclear D gene. Germline CDR1 is SNHLY and CDR2 is FYNNEI. The CDR3 loop spans 16 amino acids. V gave up 2 bases and J gave up 4 bases, with 15 bases separating them. Here the CDR3 reads CASSESQFGRYNEQFF. CDR3 coding DNA: TGTGCCAGCAGTGAATCACAGTTTGGAAGATACAATGAGCAGTTCTTC.

This clone appeared once. This chain connects TRBV5-1 to TRBJ1-5; a weak D match, TRBD1 (6 bases). Trimming took off 0 bases at V and 3 bases at J, with 10 bases between the two ends. From germline, CDR1 is SGHRS and CDR2 YFSETQ. The CDR3 covers 15 residues. The CDR3 loop is CASSLEGGNNQPQHF. CDR3 nucleotide sequence: TGCGCCAGCAGCTTGGAGGGGGGGAACAATCAGCCCCAGCATTTT. Full variable domain (remainder filled in from reference TRBV5-1 and TRBJ1-5): KAGVTQTPRYLIKTRGQQVTLSCSPISGHRSVSWYQQTPGQGLQFLFEYFSETQRNKGNFPGRFSGRQFSNSRSEMNVSTLELGDSALYLCASSLEGGNNQPQHFGDGTRLSIL.

This chain uses TRBV12-3 or TRBV12-4 with TRBJ1-1, with D maybe TRBD1 (5 bases). The CDR3 spans 11 residues. Trimming shortened V by 11 bases and J by 1 base, and 8 bases separated the two germline ends. This chain's CDR3 is CALRGNTEAFF. The CDR3 DNA is TGTGCCCTAAGGGGGAACACTGAAGCTTTCTTT.

The chain links TRBV10-1 to TRBJ1-1; D is ambiguous. The CDR3 is 18 residues long. V was clipped by 2 bases and J by 5 bases, with 24 bases between them. Germline CDR1 reads WNHNN; CDR2 reads SYGVQD (reference sequence). The CDR3 protein is CASSEGRPGASTGTEAFF. The CDR3 DNA reads as TGCGCCAGCAGTGAGGGCCGACCGGGAGCCTCGACGGGGACTGAAGCTTTCTTT.

The chain joins TRBV28 to TRBJ1-5; TRBD1 matches at 11 bases. The CDR3 loop spans 18 amino acids. J lost 0 bases, V lost 7 bases, and 11 bases had no gene match. Germline assignment: CDR1 MDHEN and CDR2 SYDVKM. The CDR3 protein is CASTSGTGGVYSNQPQHF. CDR3 DNA: TGTGCCAGCACCTCCGGGACAGGGGGGGTTTATAGCAATCAGCCCCAGCATTTT.

The J gene is TRBJ2-7, the V gene TRBV5-4; D may be TRBD1 (6 bases). Trimming took off 5 bases at V and 1 base at J, with 13 bases between the two ends. Germline CDR1 reads SGHNT; CDR2 reads YYREEE (reference sequence). The CDR3 has 14 amino acids. The CDR3 coding sequence is TGTGCCAGCAGGCGGTCTACAGGGTCCTACGAGCAGTACTTC. It specifies CASRRSTGSYEQYF.

The genes are TRBV28 and TRBJ2-3; the match to TRBD2 covers 7 bases. Germline V gene lookup returns CDR1 MDHEN and CDR2 SYDVKM. V lost 7 bases, J lost 6 bases, and 19 bases stayed unmatched. CDR3 length: 17 amino acids. The CDR3 protein is CASIGGSAGGASDTQYF. Here the CDR3 DNA reads TGTGCCAGCATAGGCGGGAGCGCCGGCGGCGCATCCGATACGCAGTATTTT.

The CDR3 here is CASSGQGDQPQHF. For the CDR3, the DNA is TGTGCCAGCAGCGGACAGGGAGATCAGCCCCAGCATTTT. The chain combines TRBV14 with TRBJ1-5; 8 bases are shared with TRBD1. Germline V gene sequence: CDR1 SGHDN, CDR2 FVKESK. V dropped 5 bases and J dropped 5; count of bases not matched to a gene: 2. This CDR3 comprises 13 residues.

The J gene is TRBJ1-3, the V gene TRBV19; D is undetermined. Looked up from germline, CDR1 is LNHDA and CDR2 is SQIVND (reference sequence). V lost 3 bases, J lost 0 bases, and 9 bases lay in between. This CDR3 is built from 15 residues. The chain's CDR3 is CASSIDRSSGNTIYF. As DNA, the CDR3 is TGTGCCAGTAGTATTGACCGGAGCTCTGGAAACACCATATATTTT.

This chain uses TRBV18 with TRBJ2-5, with D tentatively TRBD2 (6 bases). Per the germline V gene, CDR1 is KGHSH and CDR2 is LQKENI. Trimming stripped 3 bases from V and 5 bases from J, with 13 bases between. The length of the CDR3 is 14 residues. The CDR3 DNA follows: TGTGCCAGCTCACCGGGGAGTAGCGGCGAGACCCAGTACTTC. Translating gives CASSPGSSGETQYF.

The chain combines TRBV5-1 with TRBJ1-1; 7 nucleotides align to TRBD1. The CDR3 is 14 amino acids. J lost 5 bases, V lost 3 bases, and 7 bases had no gene match. Germline CDR1 reads SGHRS; CDR2 reads YFSETQ. CDR3 sequence (DNA): TGCGCCAGCAGCTCGACAGGGCCAGGGACTGAAGCTTTCTTT. Protein sequence: CASSSTGPGTEAFF.

The chain recombines TRBV29-1 with TRBJ1-3; 8 bases line up with TRBD1. Germline CDR1 and CDR2: SQVTM and ANQGSEA. V dropped 7 bases and J dropped 4; count of bases not matched to a gene: 3. CDR3 length: 12 residues. CDR3 coding DNA: TGCAGCGCAGGGGGCGTCGGAAACACCATATATTTT. Residues: CSAGGVGNTIYF.

The V and J genes are TRBV6-6 and TRBJ2-1, with D perhaps assigned TRBD1 or TRBD2 (5 bases each). The V end was cut by 6 bases, the J end by 7 bases, with 19 bases between. The germline V gene has CDR1 MNHNY and CDR2 SVGAGI (reference sequence). The CDR3 is 15 residues long. CDR3 sequence (DNA): TGTGCCAGCAGAACCTCGGGACCAGCAGGGAATGAGCAGTTCTTC. Translation: CASRTSGPAGNEQFF.

The V gene is TRBV5-1, the J gene TRBJ1-1, with a weak D call TRBD1 (6 bases). V was shortened by 7 bases and J by 2 bases, with 12 bases between the two germline ends. This CDR3 contains 13 residues. The germline V gene encodes CDR1 SGHRS and CDR2 YFSETQ. The CDR3 coding sequence is TGCGCCAGCTCTGGGGGCAGAAACACTGAAGCTTTCTTT. Amino acid sequence: CASSGGRNTEAFF.

This chain connects TRBV4-1 to TRBJ1-4, with D unclear. CDR1 and CDR2 from the germline V gene are MGHRA and YSYEKL. Trimming removed 0 bases from V and 4 bases from J, with 6 bases in between. This CDR3 has 14 residues. DNA of the CDR3: TGCGCCAGCAGCCAAGAAACCTTTAATGAAAAACTGTTTTTT. Its protein is CASSQETFNEKLFF.

The gene calls are TRBV6-5 and TRBJ2-1; maybe TRBD1 (6 bases). Germline CDR1 is MNHEY and CDR2 is SVGAGI. V was cut by 6 bases and J by 1 base, with 13 bases left in between. The CDR3 is 15 amino acids. CDR3 region: CASRKGVGSYNEQFF. Written as DNA, the CDR3 is TGTGCCAGCAGGAAGGGGGTTGGTTCCTACAATGAGCAGTTCTTC.

The chain recombines TRBV9 with TRBJ1-1, with 12 bases fitting TRBD1. The V segment lost 0 bases and the J segment 7 bases; nucleotides outside the gene matches: 10. The V gene's germline CDR1 is SGDLS and CDR2 YYNGEE. The length of the CDR3 is 17 residues. The CDR3 protein is CASSVDGTGGPRGEAFF. CDR3 DNA: TGTGCCAGCAGCGTAGACGGGACAGGGGGCCCTAGAGGTGAAGCTTTCTTT.

J is TRBJ2-7 and V is TRBV9; tentatively, D is TRBD1 or TRBD2 (5 bases each). In germline, CDR1 is SGDLS, CDR2 YYNGEE. Deletions cut 0 bases from V and 4 bases from J, with 14 bases between. The CDR3 length is 15 residues. In nucleotides, the CDR3 is TGTGCCAGCAGCGTAGAGGCAGGGAGTACTTACGAGCAGTACTTC. Translation: CASSVEAGSTYEQYF.

This chain joins TRBV11-2 and TRBJ2-1; 7 nucleotides match TRBD2. CDR1 is SGHAT, CDR2 FQNNGV, per germline. CDR3 length: 13 residues. J was trimmed by 4 bases and V by 6 bases; bases with no gene match: 3. This CDR3 is CASRGGIYNEQFF. The CDR3 bases are TGTGCCAGCAGGGGGGGGATTTACAATGAGCAGTTCTTC.

This sequence joins TRBV5-1 and TRBJ2-5, with 14 bases that match TRBD2. The CDR3 is made up of 16 amino acids. CDR1 is SGHRS and CDR2 is YFSETQ in the germline V gene. V shed 4 bases and J 4 bases; nucleotides not matched to a gene: 6. CDR3 DNA: TGCGCCAGCAGCAGGGGGACTAGCGGGGGCGGAGAGACCCAGTACTTC. Amino acid sequence: CASSRGTSGGGETQYF.

The V gene is TRBV2, the J gene TRBJ2-1; TRBD2 aligns across 9 bases. CDR1 and CDR2 from the germline V gene are SNHLY and FYNNEI. The trim removed 6 bases at V and 7 bases at J, leaving 7 bases unmatched. CDR3 length: 14 residues. CDR3: CASSRFSGRNEQFF. The CDR3 DNA reads TGTGCCAGCAGCAGGTTTAGCGGGAGAAATGAGCAGTTCTTC.

In this sample, this clone turned up a few times. The genes are TRBV9 and TRBJ2-7; a possible D gene is TRBD1 (7 bases). The CDR3 length is 15 residues. V was trimmed by 3 bases and J by 3 bases, leaving 16 bases between them. Germline V gene lookup returns CDR1 SGDLS and CDR2 YYNGEE. This CDR3 is CASSAQGGLIYEQYF. The CDR3 nucleotides read TGTGCCAGCAGCGCCCAGGGGGGCCTGATCTACGAGCAGTACTTC.